The present T cell receptor beta chain was sequenced within a study of shared clonotypes between healthy human individuals. Study background: CD8 memory received one plate per donor, CD8 naive two, CD4 memory three and CD4 naive three.

For this clone: What it recognizes is unknown.

Measured with immunoSEQ multiplex PCR; TCRdb has only the in-frame clones, and not every one. The sample shows around 650,000 clones, roughly 95% of them seen only once. Trimming removed 3 bases at V and 6 bases at J, with 9 bases between. Germline CDR1 is MDHEN and CDR2 is SYDVKM. The CDR3 is 12 residues long. Study conclusions and caveats: Represented diversity, genetic and exposure-history alike, was limited by few donors.

Selected positively for CCR7 and CD45RO-negative, naive CD8 cells excluded terminally differentiated effector memory CD45RA+ cells. The rearrangement joins TRBV28 to TRBJ2-7; unclear D gene. The clonotype comes from a woman aged 25-40 years in good health. The specimen sequenced was naive CD8+ T cells sorted from blood. DNA of the CDR3: TGTGCCAGCAGTTTTCTCTGGACCGAGCAGTACTTC. Its translation is CASSFLWTEQYF.